This TCR beta chain emerged from a study of response to subunit inactivated influenza vaccine. CDR1 is SNHLY and CDR2 is FYNNEI in the germline V gene. V trimming: 6 bases; J trimming: 0 bases; junction bases outside the gene matches: 3. The CDR3 length is 15 residues. Overall study results and limits: Every seasonal influenza vaccination brings in few new T cells, the authors suggested.

TCRdb called the RT-PCR reads again in MiXCR, with one record for every CDR3 protein. The sample shows around 530,000 distinct CDR3 sequences, about 15% of them seen only once. As for this clonotype: The target antigen is unknown.

J is TRBJ1-5 and V is TRBV2; 9 positions agree with TRBD1. The sample in question was CD4+ T cells sorted from PBMCs, obtained less than 25 months after vaccination. This TCR was recovered from a man aged 50-75 years who received an inactivated influenza vaccine. In DNA, the CDR3 is TGTGCCAGCAGGGGGGACAGGGCTAGCAATCAGCCCCAGCATTTT. Amino acid sequence: CASRGDRASNQPQHF.